Below, 12 T cell receptor beta chains from the same sample are listed, as sequenced in a study of cytomegalovirus exposure and HLA in healthy donors. 60 Vbeta and 13 Jbeta primers were used in PCR. Generated by immunoSEQ multiplex PCR, the TCRdb table keeps only in-frame clones and is missing some. Of fewer than 200,000 clones listed, approximately 70% are singletons. The sample was PBMCs. The receptors derive from a woman in her 30s in good health and CMV-seronegative.

The rearrangement joins TRBV19 to TRBJ1-5; D unresolved. Germline CDR1 reads LNHDA; CDR2 reads SQIVND (reference sequence). CDR3 length: 13 amino acids. V lost 5 bases and J 5 bases, leaving 10 bases between the germline ends. The CDR3 coding sequence is TGTGCCAGTAGTGGGCAGCTCTATCAGCCCCAGCATTTT. This translates into CASSGQLYQPQHF.

The chain carries TRBV9 and TRBJ1-1; tentative D call: TRBD1 (5 bases). Per germline, CDR1 SGDLS and CDR2 YYNGEE. V lost 4 bases and J lost 1, with 17 bases in between. The CDR3 is made up of 16 amino acids. The CDR3 DNA sequence: TGTGCCAGCAGCCCGGAAAAGGGGCCCAGGAACACTGAAGCTTTCTTT. It translates to CASSPEKGPRNTEAFF.

The rearrangement links TRBV19 to TRBJ1-1; D ambiguous. The CDR3 is made up of 16 amino acids. Trimming removed 3 bases from V and 6 bases from J, with 20 bases in between. The germline CDR1 and CDR2 sequences are LNHDA and SQIVND (reference sequence). CDR3 amino acids: CASSIPGFGPSAEAFF. Written as DNA, the CDR3 is TGTGCCAGTAGTATTCCGGGATTCGGCCCTTCAGCTGAAGCTTTCTTT.

As concerns this clone: A read error may account for a junction end that differs from germline. CDR3 DNA sequence: TGTGCTAGCAGCTTGGGGACAGGGGGTGGGTACGAGCAGTACTTC. It codes for CASSLGTGGGYEQYF. The gene calls are TRBV7-7 and TRBJ2-5, with TRBD1 matching 11 bases. The DNA end is a closer match to TRBJ2-7, so the J assignment may be wrong. This CDR3 contains 15 residues. The germline gives CDR1 SSHAT, CDR2 FNYEAQ (reference sequence).

The rearrangement joins TRBV29-1 to TRBJ2-3; weak D call: TRBD2 (6 bases). Trimming pared 7 bases from V and 5 bases from J, leaving 13 bases between. CDR3 size: 12 residues. Germline V gene sequence: CDR1 SQVTM, CDR2 ANQGSEA. This chain's CDR3 is CSALTSLDTQYF. The CDR3 DNA follows: TGCAGCGCCCTGACTAGTCTAGATACGCAGTATTTT.

The gene calls are TRBV9 and TRBJ2-4; 7 nucleotides agree with TRBD2. Germline loops: CDR1 SGDLS, CDR2 YYNGEE. There are 13 residues in the CDR3. V trimming: 4 bases; J trimming: 11 bases; junction bases outside the gene matches: 9. The CDR3 nucleotides read TGTGCCAGCAGCACCGGACTAGAAACCTTTCAGTACTTC. Amino acids: CASSTGLETFQYF.

The chain joins TRBV7-5 to TRBJ1-5; the table's D gene call, TRBD1, was not cross checked with the DNA. TRBV7-5 is recorded as a pseudogene. This CDR3 contains 16 residues. The CDR3 sequence: CARITQQGPTNQPQHF. The CDR3 DNA follows: TGTGCCAGAATCACCCAACAGGGGCCTACCAATCAGCCCCAGCATTTT.

The chain recombines TRBV7-2 with TRBJ1-2; TRBD1 matches 10 bases. With 5 bases clipped from V and 8 bases from J, the junction kept 8 bases outside the gene matches. Per the germline V gene, CDR1 is SGHTA and CDR2 is FQGNSA. The CDR3 is 14 residues long. The CDR3 protein is CASSPGQGSAGYTF. The DNA for the CDR3 is TGTGCCAGCAGCCCGGGACAGGGGTCCGCGGGCTACACCTTC.

The V call is TRBV25-1, the J call TRBJ2-1, with 8 bases matching TRBD2. The CDR3 is 17 residues long. The ends lost 1 base at V and 1 base at J; junction bases unmatched: 6. CDR1 and CDR2 (germline): MGHDK, SYGVNS. CDR3 coding DNA: TGTGCCAGCAGTGAATCTCAGGGACTAGGATCCTACAATGAGCAGTTCTTC. This sequence encodes CASSESQGLGSYNEQFF.

The V and J genes are TRBV27 and TRBJ1-1; D is perhaps TRBD1 (6 bases). This CDR3 has 15 residues. V lost 3 bases to trimming and J lost 1 base, with 12 bases between them. Per germline, CDR1 MNHEY and CDR2 SMNVEV (reference sequence). The CDR3 DNA reads as TGTGCCAGCAGTTTGGGCGGGGGCCCGAACACTGAAGCTTTCTTT. It encodes CASSLGGGPNTEAFF.

There are a few counts of this clone. The J gene is TRBJ2-7, the V gene TRBV10-3; 9 nucleotides line up with TRBD2. The V segment lost 3 bases and the J segment 5 bases; nucleotides outside the gene matches: 8. CDR3 length: 15 amino acids. Germline lookup yields CDR1 ENHRY and CDR2 SYGVKD. The chain's CDR3 is CAISDAGGRTDEQYF. The CDR3 nucleotides read TGTGCCATCAGTGACGCGGGAGGGAGGACCGACGAGCAGTACTTC.

This rearrangement joins TRBV10-3 to TRBJ1-2; 8 nucleotides agree with TRBD1. The CDR3 has 12 amino acids. Germline values: CDR1 ENHRY, CDR2 SYGVKD. The V gene end was trimmed by 5 bases and the J gene end by 7 bases; junction bases not matched to a gene: 3. The chain's CDR3 is CAISNRGSGYTF. The CDR3 nucleotides read TGTGCCATCAGTAACAGGGGGTCTGGCTACACCTTC.